This T cell receptor (beta chain) derives from a study of early T cells in non-severe SARS-CoV-2 infection. Study background: Sequencing targeted bulk RNA from unsorted whole blood, leaving chains unpaired.

The table lists this clonotype with a few counts. Antigen unknown. At one of its ends the junction is not consistent with the germline gene, which may arise from a read error. Points from the study as a whole: VDJdb matching skewed toward anti-spike CD8 responses, missing private and CD4 specificities.

Tagging with unique molecular identifiers was applied to individual cDNA molecules. MiXCR, applied by TCRdb to the 5' RACE reads, yields one record per CDR3 protein. The profile covers about 60,000 distinct CDR3 sequences, with around 13% appearing a single time and 4.5% to 6% taken by the ten largest. The CDR3 runs to 12 residues. CDR1 and CDR2 from the germline V gene are WSHSY and SAAADI. This receptor was identified in an adult who was a healthcare worker with PCR-confirmed SARS-CoV-2 infection or an uninfected control (not recorded which). The source material was whole blood. This chain uses TRBV10-2 with TRBJ1-6; D gene ambiguous. CDR3 loop: CASSDPNSPLHF. CDR3 in DNA: TGCGCCAGCAGTGACCCAAATTCACCCCTCCATTTT.